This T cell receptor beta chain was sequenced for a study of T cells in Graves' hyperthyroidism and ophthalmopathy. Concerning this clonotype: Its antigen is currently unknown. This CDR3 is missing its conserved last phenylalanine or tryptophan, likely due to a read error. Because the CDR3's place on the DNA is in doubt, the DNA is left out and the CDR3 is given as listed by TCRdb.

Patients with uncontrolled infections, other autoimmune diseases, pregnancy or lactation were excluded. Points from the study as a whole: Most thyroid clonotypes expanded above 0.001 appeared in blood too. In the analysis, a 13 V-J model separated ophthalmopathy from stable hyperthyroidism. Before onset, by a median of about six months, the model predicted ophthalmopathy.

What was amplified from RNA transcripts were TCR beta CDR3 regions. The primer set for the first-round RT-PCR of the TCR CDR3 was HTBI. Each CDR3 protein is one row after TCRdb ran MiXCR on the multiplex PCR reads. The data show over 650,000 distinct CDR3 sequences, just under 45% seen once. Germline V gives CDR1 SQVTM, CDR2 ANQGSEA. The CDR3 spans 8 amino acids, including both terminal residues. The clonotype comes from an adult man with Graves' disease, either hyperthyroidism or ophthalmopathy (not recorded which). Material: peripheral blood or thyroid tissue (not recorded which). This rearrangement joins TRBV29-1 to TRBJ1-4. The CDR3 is CSVEKPGL.